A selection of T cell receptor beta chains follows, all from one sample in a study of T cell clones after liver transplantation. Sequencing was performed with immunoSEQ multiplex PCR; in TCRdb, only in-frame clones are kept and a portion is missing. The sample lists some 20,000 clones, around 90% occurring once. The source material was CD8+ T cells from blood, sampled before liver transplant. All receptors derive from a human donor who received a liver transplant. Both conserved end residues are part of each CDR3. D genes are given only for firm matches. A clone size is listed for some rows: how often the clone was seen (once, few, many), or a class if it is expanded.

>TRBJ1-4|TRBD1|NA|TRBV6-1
CASSEYRVGTANEKLFF
TGTGCCAGCAGTGAATATCGCGTCGGGACAGCTAATGAAAAACTGTTTTTT
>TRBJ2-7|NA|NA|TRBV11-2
CASSFGGQYEQYF
TGTGCCAGCAGCTTCGGGGGACAGTACGAGCAGTACTTC
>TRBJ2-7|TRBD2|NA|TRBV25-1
CASSELASGKQYF
TGTGCCAGCAGTGAATTGGCCAGCGGGAAGCAGTACTTC
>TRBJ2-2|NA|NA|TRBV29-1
CSVEDGTGGIGELFF
TGCAGCGTTGAAGACGGTACTGGGGGGATCGGGGAGCTGTTTTTT
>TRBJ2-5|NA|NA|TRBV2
CASSVKRRETQYF
TGTGCCAGCAGTGTCAAGAGGAGAGAGACCCAGTACTTC
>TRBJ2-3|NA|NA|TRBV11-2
CASSSNNRDTQYF
TGTGCCAGCAGCTCGAATAATAGGGATACGCAGTATTTT
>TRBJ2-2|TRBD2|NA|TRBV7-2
CASSFSPTSLRTGELFF
TGTGCCAGCAGCTTTAGCCCGACTAGCCTGCGGACCGGGGAGCTGTTTTTT
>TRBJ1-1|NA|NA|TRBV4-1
CASSLGTGNTEAFF
TGCGCCAGCAGCCTAGGGACCGGGAACACTGAAGCTTTCTTT
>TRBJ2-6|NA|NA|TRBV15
CATSRDLGANVLTF
TGTGCCACCAGCAGAGATCTGGGGGCCAACGTCCTGACTTTC
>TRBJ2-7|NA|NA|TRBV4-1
CASSQDGMQQYF
TGCGCCAGCAGCCAAGATGGTATGCAGCAGTACTTC
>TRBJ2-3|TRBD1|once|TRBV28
CASSSGTGWSDTQYF
TGTGCCAGCAGTTCCGGGACAGGGTGGTCAGATACGCAGTATTTT
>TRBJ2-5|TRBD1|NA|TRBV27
CASSLGGTGFFQETQYF
TGTGCCAGCAGTTTAGGGGGGACAGGATTCTTCCAAGAGACCCAGTACTTC
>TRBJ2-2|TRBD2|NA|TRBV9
CASSVAAGGNTGELFF
TGTGCCAGCAGCGTAGCAGCGGGAGGAAACACCGGGGAGCTGTTTTTT
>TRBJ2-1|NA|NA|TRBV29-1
CSVEGLAIYNEQFF
TGCAGCGTTGAAGGCCTAGCTATCTACAATGAGCAGTTCTTC
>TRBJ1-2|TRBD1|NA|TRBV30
CAWRGTGSTGYTF
TGTGCCTGGAGAGGGACAGGGTCTACTGGCTACACCTTC
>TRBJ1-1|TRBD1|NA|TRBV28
CASRSGTGVTEAFF
TGTGCCAGCAGGTCCGGGACAGGGGTCACTGAAGCTTTCTTT
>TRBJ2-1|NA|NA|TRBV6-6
CASSSVDSYYNEQFF
TGTGCCAGCAGTTCCGTGGACTCTTACTACAATGAGCAGTTCTTC
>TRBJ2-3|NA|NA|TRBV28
CASSLILGQPYNTDTQYF
TGTGCCAGCAGTTTAATTTTAGGACAGCCGTACAACACAGATACGCAGTATTTT
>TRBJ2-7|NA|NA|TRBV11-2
CASSSPNYEQYF
TGTGCCAGCAGCTCCCCTAACTACGAGCAGTACTTC
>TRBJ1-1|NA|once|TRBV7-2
CASSLDPKDQPWSTEAFF
TGTGCCAGCAGCCTTGACCCTAAGGATCAACCTTGGAGCACTGAAGCTTTCTTT
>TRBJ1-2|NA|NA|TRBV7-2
CASSLDPENYGYTF
TGTGCCAGCAGCTTAGATCCGGAGAACTATGGCTACACCTTC